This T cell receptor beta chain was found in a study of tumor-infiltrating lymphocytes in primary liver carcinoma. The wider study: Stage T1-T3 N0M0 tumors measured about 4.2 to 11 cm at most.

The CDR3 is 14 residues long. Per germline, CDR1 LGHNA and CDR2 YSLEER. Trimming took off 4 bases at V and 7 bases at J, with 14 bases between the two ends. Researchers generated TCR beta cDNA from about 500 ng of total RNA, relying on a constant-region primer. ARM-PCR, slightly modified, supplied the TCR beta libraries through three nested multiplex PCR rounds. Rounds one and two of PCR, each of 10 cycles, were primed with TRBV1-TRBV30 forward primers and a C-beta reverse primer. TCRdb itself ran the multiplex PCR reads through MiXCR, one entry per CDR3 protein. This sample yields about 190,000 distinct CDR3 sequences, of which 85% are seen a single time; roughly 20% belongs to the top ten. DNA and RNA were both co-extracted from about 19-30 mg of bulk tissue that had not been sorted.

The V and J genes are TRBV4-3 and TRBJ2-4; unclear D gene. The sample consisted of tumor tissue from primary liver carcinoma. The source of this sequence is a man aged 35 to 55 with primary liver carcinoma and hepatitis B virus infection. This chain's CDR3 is CASSRDGLANIQYF. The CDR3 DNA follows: TGCGCCAGCAGCCGAGATGGTCTGGCGAACATTCAGTACTTC.